This T cell receptor (beta chain) is drawn from a study of cytomegalovirus exposure and HLA in healthy donors. General study points: Most CMV-associated TCR beta chains were later found to appear HLA-restricted.

The PCR was carried out with 60 Vbeta primers and 13 Jbeta primers. This table comes from immunoSEQ multiplex PCR, and its TCRdb copy is limited to in-frame clones, with some not included. The table shows around 120,000 clones, with around 82% occurring only once. Looked up from germline, CDR1 is LGHNA and CDR2 is YSLEER. With 2 bases clipped from V and 5 bases from J, the junction kept 3 bases outside the gene matches. The CDR3 sequence is 14 residues long. This clone was detected only a few times. Its antigen is unidentified. This receptor was taken from a boy younger than 18 in good health and CMV-seronegative. The V gene is TRBV4-3, the J gene TRBJ1-5, with 7 positions matching TRBD1. Sequenced input: PBMCs. The CDR3 DNA sequence: TGCGCCAGCAGCCAAAGAGGGGGCGATCAGCCCCAGCATTTT. This codes for CASSQRGGDQPQHF.